The 5 T cell receptor beta chains listed next were all sequenced from one sample in a study of glioma-infiltrating T cells (dated by TCRdb to 2015 to 2016). Instrument on record: Illumina MiSeq. TCR alpha and beta CDR3 regions were amplified with the iRepertoire nested amplicon-rescue multiplex PCR (arm-PCR) platform from RNA. TCRdb trimmed public reads at Q25 via fastp, called clones via MiXCR and kept in-frame beta chains. Here each entry gathers all rows of one CDR3 protein and keeps the most common genes and DNA. The sample has 90,000 to 110,000 distinct CDR3 sequences on record, around 25% of them singletons. The top ten clones comprise around 30% of the sample. Sequencing was performed on glioma tissue, nonneoplastic brain tissue, or PBMCs (not recorded which). The origin of the receptors is a human donor with low-grade glioma or glioblastoma, undergoing nonglioma brain surgery, or in good health (not recorded which).

CDR3 nucleotides: TGCAGTGCTAGTGGACAGGGGGTCGAGGCAGATACGCAGTATTTT. Translation gives CSASGQGVEADTQYF. This chain uses TRBV20-1 with TRBJ2-3; TRBD1 matches 10 bases. CDR1 and CDR2 (germline): DFQATT, SNEGSKA (reference sequence). The ends lost 3 bases at V and 4 bases at J; junction bases unmatched: 7. The length of the CDR3 is 15 residues.

This clonotype was counted at least ten times. V usage is TRBV28 and J usage is TRBJ1-2, with D possibly matching TRBD1 (5 bases). V was shortened by 6 bases and J by 4 bases, with 15 bases between the two germline ends. The CDR3 is 14 amino acids. Germline V gene lookup returns CDR1 MDHEN and CDR2 SYDVKM. CDR3 in DNA: TGTGCCAGCAGCTCGGGGGAGGGGACCTATGGCTACACCTTC. This translates into CASSSGEGTYGYTF.

This clonotype was counted ten times or more. The gene calls are TRBV7-2 and TRBJ1-5, with a tentative D call TRBD1 (6 bases). With 4 bases removed from V and 3 bases from J, the gap between germline ends came to 10 bases. From germline, CDR1 is SGHTA and CDR2 FQGNSA. CDR3 length: 14 amino acids. The CDR3 DNA follows: TGTGCCAGCAGCTCGGGACAAAACAATCAGCCCCAGCATTTT. Translation gives CASSSGQNNQPQHF.

Only one count was recorded for this clonotype. The chain is built from TRBV2 and TRBJ2-5, with 10 bases identical to TRBD2. Trimming removed 6 bases from V and 4 bases from J; junction bases left unmatched: 11. Germline V lookup: CDR1 SNHLY, CDR2 FYNNEI. This CDR3 is built from 16 residues. The chain's CDR3 is CASRTVLAGAIETQYF. Here the CDR3 DNA reads TGTGCCAGCAGGACCGTTCTAGCGGGAGCGATAGAGACCCAGTACTTC. Supplemented by reference TRBV2 and TRBJ2-5, the full variable domain reads EPEVTQTPSHQVTQMGQEVILRCVPISNHLYFYWYRQILGQKVEFLVSFYNNEISEKSEIFDDQFSVERPDGSNFTLKIRSTKLEDSAMYFCASRTVLAGAIETQYFGPGTRLLVL.

The sample holds many counts of this clonotype. The gene calls are TRBV7-2 and TRBJ2-5; TRBD1 might be the D (6 bases). The length of the CDR3 is 14 residues. The V gene lost 3 bases and the J gene lost 3 bases, with 11 bases spanning the gap. Germline V gives CDR1 SGHTA, CDR2 FQGNSA. The CDR3 coding sequence is TGTGCCAGCAGCTTTCAGGGGACGGAAGAGACCCAGTACTTC. Residues: CASSFQGTEETQYF.